The following is a TCR beta chain sequence with its context. What it binds is unknown. This sample is part of a study of siplizumab effects on memory and regulatory T cells. TCRdb's table, derived via immunoSEQ multiplex PCR, lists solely in-frame clones and lacks some. The sample includes about 64,000 clones, 90% to 97% of them seen just once. The length of the CDR3 is 14 residues. Trimming removed 4 bases from V and 1 base from J, with 10 bases in between. Per germline, CDR1 MRHNA and CDR2 SNTAGT. Points from the study as a whole: The study found naive T cells seemingly more diverse than memory cells and seemingly major alloresponse contributors.

The origin of this receptor is a human donor in good health. The chain is built from TRBV6-4 and TRBJ1-1; D is unclear. The sample consisted of naive CD8+ T cells sorted from blood. Written as DNA, the CDR3 is TGTGCCAGCAGTGGGTGGACTGAGAACACTGAAGCTTTCTTT. Translated, it gives CASSGWTENTEAFF.